This passage covers 14 T cell receptor beta chains from one sample sequenced in a study of identical twins. TCRdb used MiXCR to reprocess the 5' RACE reads, holding one entry per CDR3 protein. The sample holds hundreds of thousands of distinct CDR3 sequences; about 18% are singletons and the top ten take around 14%. These data also formed part of another study, on T cells expressing NK-cell markers.

The sequenced material came from PBMCs. These receptors originate from a woman younger than 30 in good health.

This clonotype turned up a few times. The CDR3, as DNA: TGCAGTGCTAGAGACCCTCTTCCGGGGACTATACACAATGAGCAGTTCTTC. Residues: CSARDPLPGTIHNEQFF. The chain links TRBV20-1 to TRBJ2-1; 7 bases map to TRBD2. This CDR3 has 17 residues. The germline CDR1 and CDR2 sequences are DFQATT and SNEGSKA (reference sequence). Unmatched junction bases numbered 13, after V lost 0 bases and J lost 5 bases.

This clonotype was seen a handful of times. This chain links TRBV24-1 with TRBJ2-5; D not certain. Germline lookup yields CDR1 KGHDR and CDR2 SFDVKD. CDR3 length: 14 amino acids. Trimming removed 2 bases at V and 4 bases at J, with 10 bases between. CDR3: CATSDSLRLETQYF. In DNA, the CDR3 is TGTGCCACCAGTGATTCTCTCAGGTTAGAGACCCAGTACTTC.

The rearrangement joins TRBV20-1 to TRBJ2-7; 11 bases are a match to TRBD2. The CDR3 length is 19 residues. The J segment lost 3 bases and the V segment lost 1 base, leaving 17 bases of the junction unmatched. Looked up from germline, CDR1 is DFQATT and CDR2 is SNEGSKA (reference sequence). The CDR3 loop reads CSARGVTSGTQSSFYEQYF. The CDR3 DNA reads TGCAGTGCTAGAGGAGTGACTAGCGGGACCCAGTCGTCGTTCTACGAGCAGTACTTC.

The chain is built from TRBV7-2 and TRBJ2-3, with 11 bases identical to TRBD2. From germline, CDR1 is SGHTA and CDR2 FQGNSA. The CDR3 has 16 residues. The V segment lost 5 bases and the J segment 6 bases; nucleotides outside the gene matches: 10. This CDR3 is CASSIPTSGRTDTQYF. The CDR3 DNA reads TGTGCCAGCAGCATACCCACTAGCGGGAGAACGGATACGCAGTATTTT.

There are many counts of this clonotype. CDR3 loop: CASKGITGADTQYF. CDR3 coding DNA: TGCGCCAGCAAGGGGATCACGGGGGCCGATACGCAGTATTTT. This chain joins TRBV5-1 and TRBJ2-3; perhaps D is TRBD1 or TRBD2 (6 bases each). Germline lookup yields CDR1 SGHRS and CDR2 YFSETQ. V was cut by 6 bases and J by 6 bases, with 17 bases left in between. This CDR3 has 14 residues.

This rearrangement joins TRBV6-5 to TRBJ2-5, with TRBD1 identical over 10 bases. Germline V gene data show CDR1 as MNHEY and CDR2 as SVGAGI. There are 15 residues in the CDR3. Trimming took 0 bases from V and 7 from J; bases not matched to a gene: 5. The CDR3 DNA reads TGTGCCAGCAGTTACTCCGGACAGGGGGTCGGGACCCAGTACTTC. Translation gives CASSYSGQGVGTQYF.

This clonotype was counted a few times. The chain joins TRBV4-2 to TRBJ2-2; the D is unclear. CDR3 size: 14 residues. Germline assignment: CDR1 LGHNA and CDR2 YNFKEQ. The V end was cut by 0 bases, the J end by 9 bases, with 11 bases between. CDR3 DNA: TGTGCCAGCAGCCAAGAATCCACCGGAAGGGAGCTGTTTTTT. Translation gives CASSQESTGRELFF.

This clonotype was picked up a small number of times. The chain joins TRBV4-2 to TRBJ2-1; no reliable D call. The V and J ends lost 7 bases and 10 bases respectively, with 14 bases between them. CDR1 LGHNA and CDR2 YNFKEQ come from the germline V gene. This CDR3 comprises 12 residues. In DNA form, the CDR3 reads TGTGCCAGCAAAGGGTTGAAGGTCGAGCAGTTCTTC. Residues: CASKGLKVEQFF.

V is TRBV7-2 and J is TRBJ2-7, with unresolved D. Germline-derived CDR1 and CDR2 are SGHTA and FQGNSA. The CDR3 runs to 15 residues. With 2 bases removed from V and 3 bases from J, the gap between germline ends came to 14 bases. CDR3 in amino acids: CASSLSIYRVYEQYF. The CDR3 nucleotides read TGTGCCAGCAGCTTATCGATTTACCGAGTCTACGAGCAGTACTTC. Full variable domain (remainder filled in from reference TRBV7-2 and TRBJ2-7): GAGVSQSPSNKVTEKGKDVELRCDPISGHTALYWYRQSLGQGLEFLIYFQGNSAPDKSGLPSDRFSAERTGGSVSTLTIQRTQQEDSAVYLCASSLSIYRVYEQYFGPGTRLTVT.

The chain employs TRBV6-1 and TRBJ1-2; TRBD1 agrees at 7 bases. There are 14 residues in the CDR3. The germline CDR1 and CDR2 sequences are MNHNS and SASEGT. V trimming: 8 bases; J trimming: 5 bases; junction bases outside the gene matches: 11. This CDR3 reads CASGSRQGDYGYTF. The CDR3 region has the DNA TGTGCCAGCGGATCACGACAGGGCGATTATGGCTACACCTTC.

As concerns this clonotype: Mismatch with germline at one junction end may stem from a read error. J is TRBJ1-3 and V is TRBV7-2; tentative D call: TRBD1 (5 bases). Germline assignment: CDR1 SGHTA and CDR2 FQGNSA. There are 15 residues in the CDR3. The CDR3 protein is CASSFWGGSGNTIYF. The CDR3 coding sequence is TGTGCAAGCAGCTTCTGGGGGGGTTCTGGAAACACCATATATTTT.

V usage is TRBV20-1 and J usage is TRBJ2-7; 8 bases are shared with TRBD2. With V trimmed by 3 bases and J by 5 bases, 9 bases remained unmatched. Germline assignment: CDR1 DFQATT and CDR2 SNEGSKA (reference sequence). This CDR3 contains 14 residues. Here the CDR3 DNA reads TGCAGTGCTAGTTTTGCGGGAGGAGCCGACGAGCAGTACTTC. As protein: CSASFAGGADEQYF.

The table lists this clonotype with a few counts. The V call is TRBV6-1, the J call TRBJ2-7; D unresolved. CDR1 and CDR2 (germline): MNHNS, SASEGT. There are 14 residues in the CDR3. Between the trimmed V and J ends, which lost 2 bases and 3 bases, there was a span of 11 bases. CDR3 DNA: TGTGCCAGCAGTGAACGGATAGGCTACTACGAGCAGTACTTC. Protein sequence: CASSERIGYYEQYF.

The CDR3 here is CASSSGTGHQETQYF. The CDR3 DNA is TGCGCCAGCAGCTCGGGGACAGGGCACCAAGAGACCCAGTACTTC. This chain uses TRBV5-1 with TRBJ2-5; 9 bases line up with TRBD1. V lost 3 bases to trimming and J lost 0 bases; unmatched junction nucleotides: 3. CDR1 and CDR2 (germline): SGHRS, YFSETQ. There are 15 residues in the CDR3.